Listed here are 4 T cell receptor beta chains from one sample, sequenced in a study of blood T cell repertoires in COVID-19. TCRdb keeps only in-frame clones here, not all; method: immunoSEQ multiplex PCR. The sample yields around 210,000 clones, 88% seen once. The sequenced material came from peripheral blood. These receptors were taken from a man between 18 and 29 years old with active or convalescent COVID-19.

V is TRBV10-2 and J is TRBJ2-7, with 8 bases matching TRBD1. The V gene's germline CDR1 is WSHSY and CDR2 SAAADI. V lost 4 bases, J lost 5 bases, and 4 bases stayed unmatched. This CDR3 contains 13 residues. The CDR3 loop reads CASSGPTGDEQYF. In nucleotides, the CDR3 is TGCGCCAGCAGTGGCCCGACAGGGGACGAGCAGTACTTC.

This chain joins TRBV5-4 and TRBJ2-1, with TRBD1 identical over 8 bases. V shed 5 bases and J 1 base; nucleotides not matched to a gene: 5. The germline V gene encodes CDR1 SGHNT and CDR2 YYREEE (reference sequence). The CDR3 contains 15 residues. CDR3 bases: TGTGCCAGCAGGGTCGACAGGGGTTCCTACAATGAGCAGTTCTTC. Translation gives CASRVDRGSYNEQFF.

The chain uses TRBV29-1 and TRBJ2-7; D is perhaps TRBD1 (6 bases). V dropped 7 bases and J dropped 2 bases, with 12 bases sitting between them. From germline, CDR1 is SQVTM and CDR2 ANQGSEA. This CDR3 is built from 12 residues. CDR3 in DNA: TGCAGCGCCGGGACATCAGCCTACGAGCAGTACTTC. It yields the protein CSAGTSAYEQYF.

In its sample, this clone was seen once. The rearrangement links TRBV9 to TRBJ1-1, with 8 bases aligning to TRBD1. Unmatched junction bases numbered 8, after V lost 3 bases and J lost 10 bases. This CDR3 has 13 residues. The germline CDR1 and CDR2 sequences are SGDLS and YYNGEE. In DNA, the CDR3 is TGTGCCAGCAGCGAACCAGACAGGGGCTCAGCTTTCTTT. Protein product: CASSEPDRGSAFF.